This TCR beta chain was recovered during a study of blood T cell repertoires in COVID-19. The protocol was immunoSEQ multiplex PCR, while the TCRdb copy is restricted to in-frame clones and leaves out a portion. The data show fewer than 90,000 clones, about 95% seen once. This receptor was taken from a human donor with active COVID-19. The donor label of this sample is uncertain. The material sequenced was peripheral blood.

The CDR3 is CASLTSGKSSYEQYF. In nucleotides, the CDR3 is TGTGCCAGCTTAACCAGCGGGAAAAGCTCCTACGAGCAGTACTTC. This rearrangement joins TRBV28 to TRBJ2-7; TRBD2 matches at 7 bases. This CDR3 spans 15 amino acids. V shed 8 bases and J 0 bases; nucleotides not matched to a gene: 10. In germline, CDR1 is MDHEN, CDR2 SYDVKM.